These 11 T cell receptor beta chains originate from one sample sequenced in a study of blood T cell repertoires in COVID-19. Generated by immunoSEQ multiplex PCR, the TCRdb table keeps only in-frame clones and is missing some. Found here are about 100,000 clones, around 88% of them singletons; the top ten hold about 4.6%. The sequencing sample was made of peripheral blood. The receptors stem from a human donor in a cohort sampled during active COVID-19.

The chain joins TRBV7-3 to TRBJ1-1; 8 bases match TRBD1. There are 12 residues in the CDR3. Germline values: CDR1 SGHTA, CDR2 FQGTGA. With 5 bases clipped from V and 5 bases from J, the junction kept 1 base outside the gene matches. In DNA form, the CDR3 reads TGTGCCAGCAGCACAGGGGGTACTGAAGCTTTCTTT. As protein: CASSTGGTEAFF.

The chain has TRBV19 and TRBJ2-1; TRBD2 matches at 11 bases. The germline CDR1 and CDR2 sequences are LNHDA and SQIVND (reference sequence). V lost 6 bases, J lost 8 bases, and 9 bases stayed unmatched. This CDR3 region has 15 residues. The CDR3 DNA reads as TGTGCCAGTAGCCGACTAGCGGGATTTAGGGATGAGCAGTTCTTC. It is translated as CASSRLAGFRDEQFF. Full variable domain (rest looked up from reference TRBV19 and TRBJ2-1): DGGITQSPKYLFRKEGQNVTLSCEQNLNHDAMYWYRQDPGQGLRLIYYSQIVNDFQKGDIAEGYSVSREKKESFPLTVTSAQKNPTAFYLCASSRLAGFRDEQFFGPGTRLTVL.

In DNA form, the CDR3 reads TGTGCCAGCTCCCAAAGGGGTAGGACTAGCGGGAGAACTGGGTGGTGGGGCAAAGAGACCCAGTACTTC. It specifies CASSQRGRTSGRTGWWGKETQYF. V usage is TRBV21-1 and J usage is TRBJ2-5; the tabulated D call, TRBD2, remains unverified against the DNA. TRBV21-1 is reported as a pseudogene. This CDR3 is built from 23 residues.

The CDR3 here is CASSFSGGPYEQYF. The CDR3 nucleotides are TGTGCCAGCAGCTTTTCGGGAGGCCCCTACGAGCAGTACTTC. The chain carries TRBV7-2 and TRBJ2-7, with 7 bases matching TRBD2. V gave up 3 bases and J gave up 2 bases; unmatched junction bases: 4. CDR1 SGHTA and CDR2 FQGNSA come from the germline V gene. This CDR3 spans 14 amino acids.

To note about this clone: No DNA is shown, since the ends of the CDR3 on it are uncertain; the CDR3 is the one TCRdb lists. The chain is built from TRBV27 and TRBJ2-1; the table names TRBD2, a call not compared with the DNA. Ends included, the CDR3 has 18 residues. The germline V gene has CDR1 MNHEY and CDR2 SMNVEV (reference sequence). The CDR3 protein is CASSLSFGPGVGRNEQFF.

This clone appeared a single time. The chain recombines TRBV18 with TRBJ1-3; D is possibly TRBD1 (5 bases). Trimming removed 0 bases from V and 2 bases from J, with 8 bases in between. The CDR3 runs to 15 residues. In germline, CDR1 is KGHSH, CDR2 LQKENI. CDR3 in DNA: TGTGCCAGCTCACCACCCGGGACTCCTGGAAACACCATATATTTT. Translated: CASSPPGTPGNTIYF.

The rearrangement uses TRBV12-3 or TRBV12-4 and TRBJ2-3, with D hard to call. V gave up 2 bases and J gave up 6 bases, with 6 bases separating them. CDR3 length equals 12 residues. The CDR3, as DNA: TGTGCCAGCAGTTTAACTCCGGATACGCAGTATTTT. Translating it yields CASSLTPDTQYF.

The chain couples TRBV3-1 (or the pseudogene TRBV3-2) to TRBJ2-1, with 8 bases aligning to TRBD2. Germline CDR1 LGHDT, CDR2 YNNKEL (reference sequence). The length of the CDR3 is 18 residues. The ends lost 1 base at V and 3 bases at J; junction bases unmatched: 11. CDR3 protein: CASSQVTRASGRYNEQFF. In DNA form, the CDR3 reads TGTGCCAGCAGCCAAGTTACGCGAGCTAGCGGGCGCTACAATGAGCAGTTCTTC.

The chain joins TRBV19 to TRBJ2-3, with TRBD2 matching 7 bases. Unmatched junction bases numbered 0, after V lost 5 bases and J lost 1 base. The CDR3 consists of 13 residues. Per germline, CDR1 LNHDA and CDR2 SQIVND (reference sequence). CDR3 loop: CASSLAGTDTQYF. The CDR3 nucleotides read TGTGCCAGTAGTCTAGCGGGCACAGATACGCAGTATTTT.

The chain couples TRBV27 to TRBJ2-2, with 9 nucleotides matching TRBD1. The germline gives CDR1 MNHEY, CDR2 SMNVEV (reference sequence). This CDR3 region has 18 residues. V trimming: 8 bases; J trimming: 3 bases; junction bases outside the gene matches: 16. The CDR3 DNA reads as TGTGCCAGCTTATTAGAATCCCCCGGGACAGGGTACACCGGGGAGCTGTTTTTT. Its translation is CASLLESPGTGYTGELFF.

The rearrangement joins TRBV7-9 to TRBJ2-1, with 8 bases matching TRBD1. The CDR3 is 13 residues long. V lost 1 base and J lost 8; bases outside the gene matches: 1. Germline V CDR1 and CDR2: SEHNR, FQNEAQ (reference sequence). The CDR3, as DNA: TGTGCCAGCAGCTTAGGGACAGGGTATGAGCAGTTCTTC. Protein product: CASSLGTGYEQFF.